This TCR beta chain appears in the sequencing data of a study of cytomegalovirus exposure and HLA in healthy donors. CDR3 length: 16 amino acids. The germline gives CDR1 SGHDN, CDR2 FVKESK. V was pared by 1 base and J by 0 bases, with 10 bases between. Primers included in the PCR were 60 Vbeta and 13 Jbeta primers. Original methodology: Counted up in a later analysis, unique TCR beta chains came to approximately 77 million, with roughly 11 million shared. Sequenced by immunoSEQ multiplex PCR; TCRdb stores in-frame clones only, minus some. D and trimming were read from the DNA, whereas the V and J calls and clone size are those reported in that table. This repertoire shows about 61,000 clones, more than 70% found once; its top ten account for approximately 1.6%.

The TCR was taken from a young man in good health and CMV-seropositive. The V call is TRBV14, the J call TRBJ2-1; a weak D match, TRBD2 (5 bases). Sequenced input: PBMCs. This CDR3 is CASSQGGSGSYNEQFF. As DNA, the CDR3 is TGTGCCAGCAGCCAAGGAGGGAGCGGCTCCTACAATGAGCAGTTCTTC.